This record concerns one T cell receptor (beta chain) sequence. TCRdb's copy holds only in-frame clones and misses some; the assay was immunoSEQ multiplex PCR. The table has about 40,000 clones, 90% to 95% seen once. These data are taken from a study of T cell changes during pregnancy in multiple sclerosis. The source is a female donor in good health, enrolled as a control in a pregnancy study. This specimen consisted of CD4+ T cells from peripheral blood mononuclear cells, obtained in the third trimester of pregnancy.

The CDR3 loop reads CASISRGGNNEQFF. The CDR3 nucleotides read TGTGCCAGCATTTCCAGGGGTGGGAACAATGAGCAGTTCTTC. The J gene is TRBJ2-1, the V gene TRBV6-6; weak D call: TRBD1 (6 bases). CDR3 length: 14 residues. Germline loops: CDR1 MNHNY, CDR2 SVGAGI (reference sequence). V lost 7 bases to trimming and J lost 5 bases, with 15 bases between them.